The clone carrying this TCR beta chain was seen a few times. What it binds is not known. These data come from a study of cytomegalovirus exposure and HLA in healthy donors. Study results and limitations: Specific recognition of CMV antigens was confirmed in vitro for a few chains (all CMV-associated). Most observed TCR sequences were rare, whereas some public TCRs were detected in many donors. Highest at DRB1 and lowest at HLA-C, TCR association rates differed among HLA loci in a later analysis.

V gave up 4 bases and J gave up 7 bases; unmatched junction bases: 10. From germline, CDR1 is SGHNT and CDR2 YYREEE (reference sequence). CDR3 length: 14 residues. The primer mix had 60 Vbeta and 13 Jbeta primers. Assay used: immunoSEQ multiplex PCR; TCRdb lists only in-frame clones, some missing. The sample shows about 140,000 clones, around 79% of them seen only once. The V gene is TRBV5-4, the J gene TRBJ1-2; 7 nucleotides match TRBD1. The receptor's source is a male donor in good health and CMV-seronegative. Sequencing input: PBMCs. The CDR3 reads CASSRPGGNRGYTF. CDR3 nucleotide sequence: TGTGCCAGCAGCCGACCAGGGGGTAATCGTGGCTACACCTTC.